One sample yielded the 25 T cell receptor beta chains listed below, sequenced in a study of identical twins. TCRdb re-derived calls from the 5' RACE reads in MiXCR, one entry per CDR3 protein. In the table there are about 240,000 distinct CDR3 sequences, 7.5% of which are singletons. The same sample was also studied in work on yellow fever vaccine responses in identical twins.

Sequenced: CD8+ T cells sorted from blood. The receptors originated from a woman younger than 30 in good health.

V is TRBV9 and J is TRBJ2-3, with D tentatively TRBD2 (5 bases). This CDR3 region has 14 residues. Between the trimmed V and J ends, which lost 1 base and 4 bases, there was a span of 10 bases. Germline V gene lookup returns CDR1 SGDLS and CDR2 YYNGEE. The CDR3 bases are TGTGCCAGCAGCGTAAACGGGGTTTCAGATACGCAGTATTTT. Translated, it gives CASSVNGVSDTQYF. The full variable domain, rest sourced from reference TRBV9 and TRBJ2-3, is DSGVTQTPKHLITATGQRVTLRCSPRSGDLSVYWYQQSLDQGLQFLIQYYNGEERAKGNILERFSAQQFPDLHSELNLSSLELGDSALYFCASSVNGVSDTQYFGPGTRLTVL.

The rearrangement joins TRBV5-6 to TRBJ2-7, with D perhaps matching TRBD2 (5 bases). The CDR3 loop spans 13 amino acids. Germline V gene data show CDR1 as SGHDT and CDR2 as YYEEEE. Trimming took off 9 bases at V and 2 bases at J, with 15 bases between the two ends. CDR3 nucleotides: TGTGCCATCGGCCCCGGCGGGCCCTACGAGCAGTACGTC. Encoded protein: CAIGPGGPYEQYV.

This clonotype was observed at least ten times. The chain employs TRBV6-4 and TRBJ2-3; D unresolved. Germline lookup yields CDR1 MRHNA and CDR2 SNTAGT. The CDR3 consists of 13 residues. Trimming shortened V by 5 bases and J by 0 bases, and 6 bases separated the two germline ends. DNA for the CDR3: TGTGCCAGCAGTCGCTCTAGCACAGATACGCAGTATTTT. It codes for CASSRSSTDTQYF.

The CDR3 DNA is TGTGCCAGCAGTTACTCGAAAGGGCTAGCGGGGGGCCCCTTCTACAATGAGCAGTTCTTC. Amino acids: CASSYSKGLAGGPFYNEQFF. The chain couples TRBV6-2 or TRBV6-3 to TRBJ2-1; the match to TRBD2 covers 11 bases. The CDR3 sequence is 20 residues long. CDR1 MNHEY and CDR2 SVGEGT come from the germline V gene. The junction had 13 bases not matched to a gene; V was cut back by 0 bases and J by 3 bases.

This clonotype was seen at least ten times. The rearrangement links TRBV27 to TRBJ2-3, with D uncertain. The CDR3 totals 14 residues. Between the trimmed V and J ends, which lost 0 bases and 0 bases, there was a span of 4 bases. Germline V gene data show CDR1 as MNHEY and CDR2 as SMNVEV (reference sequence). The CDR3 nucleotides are TGTGCCAGCAGTTTATCCGCCAGCACAGATACGCAGTATTTT. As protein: CASSLSASTDTQYF.

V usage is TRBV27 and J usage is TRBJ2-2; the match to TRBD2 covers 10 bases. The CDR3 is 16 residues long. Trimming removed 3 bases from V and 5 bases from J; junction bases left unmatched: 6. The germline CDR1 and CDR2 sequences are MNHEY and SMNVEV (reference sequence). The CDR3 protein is CASSFGLAGVTGELFF. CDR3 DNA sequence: TGTGCCAGCAGTTTCGGTCTAGCGGGGGTTACCGGGGAGCTGTTTTTT.

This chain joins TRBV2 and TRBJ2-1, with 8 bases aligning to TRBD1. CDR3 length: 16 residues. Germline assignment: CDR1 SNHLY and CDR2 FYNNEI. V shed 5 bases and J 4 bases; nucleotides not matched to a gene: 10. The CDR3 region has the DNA TGTGCCAGCAGTTATTCCGGGACAGGAGATTACAATGAGCAGTTCTTC. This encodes CASSYSGTGDYNEQFF.

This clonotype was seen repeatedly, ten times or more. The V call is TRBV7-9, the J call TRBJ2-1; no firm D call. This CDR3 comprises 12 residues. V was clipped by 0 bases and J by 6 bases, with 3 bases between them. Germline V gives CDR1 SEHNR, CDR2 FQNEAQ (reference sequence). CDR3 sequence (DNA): TGTGCCAGCAGCTTAGCCATCAATGAGCAGTTCTTC. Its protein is CASSLAINEQFF.

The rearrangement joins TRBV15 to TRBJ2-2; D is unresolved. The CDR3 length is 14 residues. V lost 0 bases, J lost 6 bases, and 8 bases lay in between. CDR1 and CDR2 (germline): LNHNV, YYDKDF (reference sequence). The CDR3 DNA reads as TGTGCCACCAGCAGAGAAGGGCCTCCCGGGGAGCTGTTTTTT. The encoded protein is CATSREGPPGELFF.

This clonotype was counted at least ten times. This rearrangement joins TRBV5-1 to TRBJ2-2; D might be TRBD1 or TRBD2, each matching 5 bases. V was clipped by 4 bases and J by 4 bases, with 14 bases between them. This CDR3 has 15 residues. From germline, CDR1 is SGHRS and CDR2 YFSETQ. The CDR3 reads CASSPGTEPTGELFF. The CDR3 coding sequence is TGCGCCAGCAGCCCCGGGACCGAGCCCACCGGGGAGCTGTTTTTT.

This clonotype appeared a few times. The CDR3 here is CATTGLTYNEQFF. The CDR3 nucleotides read TGTGCCACTACGGGCCTCACCTACAATGAGCAGTTCTTC. J is TRBJ2-1 and V is TRBV27; D call uncertain. This CDR3 has 13 residues. From germline, CDR1 is MNHEY and CDR2 SMNVEV (reference sequence). V dropped 10 bases and J dropped 2 bases, with 12 bases sitting between them.

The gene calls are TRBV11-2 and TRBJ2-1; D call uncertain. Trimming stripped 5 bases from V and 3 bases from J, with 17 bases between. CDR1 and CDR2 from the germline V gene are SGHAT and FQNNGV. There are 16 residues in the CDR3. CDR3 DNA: TGTGCCAGCAGCCAGCTGACAAGAACAAACTACAATGAGCAGTTCTTC. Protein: CASSQLTRTNYNEQFF.

The CDR3, as DNA: TGTGCCAGCTCAACGCCCCGGTCGGGCTACGAGCAGTACTTC. Its translation is CASSTPRSGYEQYF. The V and J genes are TRBV2 and TRBJ2-7; D call uncertain. Germline CDR1 SNHLY, CDR2 FYNNEI. V was trimmed by 8 bases and J by 3 bases, leaving 17 bases between them. The CDR3 loop spans 14 amino acids. Together with reference TRBV2 and TRBJ2-7, the CDR3 gives the full variable domain: EPEVTQTPSHQVTQMGQEVILRCVPISNHLYFYWYRQILGQKVEFLVSFYNNEISEKSEIFDDQFSVERPDGSNFTLKIRSTKLEDSAMYFCASSTPRSGYEQYFGPGTRLTVT.

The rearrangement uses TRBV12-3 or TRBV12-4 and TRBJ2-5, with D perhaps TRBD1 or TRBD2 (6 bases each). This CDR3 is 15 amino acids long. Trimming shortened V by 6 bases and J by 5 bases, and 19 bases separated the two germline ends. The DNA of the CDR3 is TGTGCCAGCAGCAACGGGGGCGGCTGGGCGGAGACCCAGTACTTC. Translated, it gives CASSNGGGWAETQYF.

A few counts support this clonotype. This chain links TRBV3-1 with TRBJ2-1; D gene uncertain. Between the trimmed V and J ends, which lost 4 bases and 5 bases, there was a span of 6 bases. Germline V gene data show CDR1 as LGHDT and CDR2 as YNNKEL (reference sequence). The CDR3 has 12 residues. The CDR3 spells CASSLRNNEQFF. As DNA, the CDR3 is TGTGCCAGCAGCCTTCGAAACAATGAGCAGTTCTTC.

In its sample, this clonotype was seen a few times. CDR3 DNA: TGTGCCAGCGGATTGTCAGTTAACACCGGGGAGCTGTTTTTT. Its protein is CASGLSVNTGELFF. V usage is TRBV12-3 or TRBV12-4 and J usage is TRBJ2-2; D is undetermined. The CDR3 loop spans 14 amino acids. The V gene lost 8 bases and the J gene lost 2 bases, with 12 bases spanning the gap.

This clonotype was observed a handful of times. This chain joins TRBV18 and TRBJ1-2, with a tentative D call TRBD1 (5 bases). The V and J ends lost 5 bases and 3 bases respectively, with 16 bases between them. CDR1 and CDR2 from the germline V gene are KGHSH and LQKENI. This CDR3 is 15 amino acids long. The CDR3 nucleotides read TGTGCCAGCTCATTTGCAGGGAATTCGGACTATGGCTACACCTTC. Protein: CASSFAGNSDYGYTF. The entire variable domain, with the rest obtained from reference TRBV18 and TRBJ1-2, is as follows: NAGVMQNPRHLVRRRGQEARLRCSPMKGHSHVYWYRQLPEEGLKFMVYLQKENIIDESGMPKERFSAEFPKEGPSILRIQQVVRGDSAAYFCASSFAGNSDYGYTFGSGTRLTVV.

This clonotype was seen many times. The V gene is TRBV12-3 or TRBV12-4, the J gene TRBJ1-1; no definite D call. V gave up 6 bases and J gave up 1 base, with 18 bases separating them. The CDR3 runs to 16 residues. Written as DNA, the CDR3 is TGTGCCAGCAGCCTAGCTTTACAAAATGGGAACACTGAAGCTTTCTTT. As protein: CASSLALQNGNTEAFF.

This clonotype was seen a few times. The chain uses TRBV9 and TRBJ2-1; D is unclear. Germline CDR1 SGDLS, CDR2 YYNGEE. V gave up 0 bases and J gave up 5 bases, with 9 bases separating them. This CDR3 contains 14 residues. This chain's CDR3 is CASSVVREHNEQFF. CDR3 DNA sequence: TGTGCCAGCAGCGTAGTTCGCGAGCACAATGAGCAGTTCTTC.

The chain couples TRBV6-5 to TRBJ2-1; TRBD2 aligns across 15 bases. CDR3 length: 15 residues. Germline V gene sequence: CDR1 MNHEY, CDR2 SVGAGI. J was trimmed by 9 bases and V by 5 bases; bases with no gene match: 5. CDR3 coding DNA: TGTGCCAGCAGTCCCGGACTAGCGGGAGGGAGTGAGCAGTTCTTC. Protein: CASSPGLAGGSEQFF.

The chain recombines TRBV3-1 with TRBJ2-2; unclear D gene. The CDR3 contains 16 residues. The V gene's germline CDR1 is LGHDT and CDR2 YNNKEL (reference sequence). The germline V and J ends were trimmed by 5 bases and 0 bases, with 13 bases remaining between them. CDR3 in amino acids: CASSTLTPANTGELFF. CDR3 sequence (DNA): TGTGCCAGCAGCACCCTGACACCCGCGAACACCGGGGAGCTGTTTTTT.

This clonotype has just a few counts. The CDR3 nucleotides read TGTGCCAGCTCGACTAGCGGGAGAAGCGAGCAGTACTTC. Its protein product is CASSTSGRSEQYF. The rearrangement links TRBV27 to TRBJ2-7, with TRBD2 matching over 12 bases. Germline V gene sequence: CDR1 MNHEY, CDR2 SMNVEV (reference sequence). V trimming: 8 bases; J trimming: 6 bases; junction bases outside the gene matches: 5. The CDR3 is 13 residues long.

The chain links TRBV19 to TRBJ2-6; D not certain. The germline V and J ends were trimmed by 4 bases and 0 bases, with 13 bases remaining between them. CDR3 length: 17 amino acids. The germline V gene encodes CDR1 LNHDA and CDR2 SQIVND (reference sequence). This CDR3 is CASSSSAPYSGANVLTF. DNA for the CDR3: TGTGCCAGTAGTAGCTCAGCCCCTTACTCTGGGGCCAACGTCCTGACTTTC.

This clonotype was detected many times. CDR3 in amino acids: CSARGGKNYEQYF. The CDR3 DNA reads TGCAGTGCTAGGGGCGGGAAAAACTACGAGCAGTACTTC. The chain recombines TRBV20-1 with TRBJ2-7, with D possibly TRBD2 on 6 matching bases. The CDR3 loop spans 13 amino acids. Germline assignment: CDR1 DFQATT and CDR2 SNEGSKA (reference sequence). With 3 bases removed from V and 3 bases from J, the gap between germline ends came to 12 bases.

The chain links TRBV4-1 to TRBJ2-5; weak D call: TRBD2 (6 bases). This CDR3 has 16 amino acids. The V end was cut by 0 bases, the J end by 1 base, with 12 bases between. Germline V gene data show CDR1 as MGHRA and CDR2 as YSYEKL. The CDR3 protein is CASSQDRGFPQETQYF. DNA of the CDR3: TGCGCCAGCAGCCAAGATCGGGGGTTCCCCCAAGAGACCCAGTACTTC.